The rows below give T cell receptor beta chains drawn from one sample of a study of beta chain features in type 1 diabetes. TCRdb keeps only in-frame clones here, not all; method: immunoSEQ multiplex PCR. The data show nearly 250,000 clones, 55% to 70% seen once. What was sequenced was naive CD4+ T cells from blood. The receptors here all came from a man younger than 45 in good health. Each CDR3 is given with its conserved first and last residue. The D gene is left open where the match is weak. Size values are once, few and many counts, or a class for expanded clones, and some rows have none.

J gene	clone size	V gene	D gene	CDR3 protein	CDR3 DNA
TRBJ2-6	NA	TRBV18	NA	CASSRGSPSGANVLTF	TGTGCCAGCTCACGCGGCAGCCCCTCTGGGGCCAACGTCCTGACTTTC
TRBJ1-3	few	TRBV30	NA	CARGSGNTIYF	TGTGCCCGGGGCTCTGGAAACACCATATATTTT
TRBJ2-7	NA	TRBV29-1	TRBD1	CSVKTGQVAYEQYF	TGCAGCGTCAAGACTGGACAGGTGGCCTACGAGCAGTACTTC
TRBJ2-3	NA	TRBV1	NA	CTSRGGLRTDTQYF	TGCACCAGCAGAGGGGGACTTCGCACAGATACGCAGTATTTT
TRBJ2-5	few	TRBV30	NA	CAWSVETQYF	TGTGCCTGGAGTGTGGAGACCCAGTACTTC
TRBJ2-5	NA	TRBV9	NA	CASSARENQETQYF	TGTGCCAGCAGCGCTAGAGAGAACCAAGAGACCCAGTACTTC
TRBJ2-7	NA	TRBV29-1	NA	CSVVNPPSYEQYF	TGCAGCGTTGTAAACCCACCGTCCTACGAGCAGTACTTC
TRBJ2-5	once	TRBV5-1	TRBD1	CASSRQGETQYF	TGCGCCAGCAGCCGACAGGGAGAGACCCAGTACTTC
TRBJ1-1	NA	TRBV4-3	NA	CASSTDLNTEAFF	TGCGCCAGCTCGACCGATCTGAACACTGAAGCTTTCTTT
TRBJ2-7	NA	TRBV11-2	NA	CASSPQNYEQYF	TGTGCCAGCAGCCCCCAAAACTACGAGCAGTACTTC
TRBJ1-2	few	TRBV25-1	NA	CASSGAPLRGYTF	TGTGCCAGCAGTGGAGCCCCATTAAGGGGCTACACCTTC
TRBJ2-4	few	TRBV10-3	TRBD1	CAISDRDSKNIQYF	TGTGCCATCAGTGACCGGGACAGTAAAAACATTCAGTACTTC
TRBJ2-5	few	TRBV9	NA	CASSLGSEETQYF	TGTGCCAGCAGCTTAGGATCCGAAGAGACCCAGTACTTC
TRBJ2-3	few	TRBV7-6	NA	CASSLGGNTDTQYF	TGTGCCAGCAGCTTAGGCGGGAACACAGATACGCAGTATTTT